Listed here are 7 T cell receptor beta chains from one sample, sequenced in a study of CD8+ T cells in alopecia areata. RNA extraction and reverse transcription yielded cDNA as sequencing template. Assay: immunoSEQ multiplex PCR; the TCRdb copy retains only in-frame clones and omits some. The sample includes 150,000 or so clones, around 50% of them seen just once. Specimen: CD4+ T cells sorted from blood. These receptors originate from a human donor with alopecia areata.

This clone was counted between two and nine times. This chain joins TRBV10-3 and TRBJ2-1; D is perhaps TRBD1 or TRBD2 (6 bases each). This CDR3 has 19 amino acids. Germline V gene sequence: CDR1 ENHRY, CDR2 SYGVKD. Trimming shortened V by 6 bases and J by 2 bases, and 26 bases separated the two germline ends. DNA of the CDR3: TGTGCCATCAGCCACTTATTTGGTCCCGGGGGCAGCGCCTACAATGAGCAGTTCTTC. Its translation is CAISHLFGPGGSAYNEQFF.

This CDR3 reads CASSLSRTGYYEQYF. Here the CDR3 DNA reads TGCGCCAGCAGCCTGTCACGGACAGGATACTACGAGCAGTACTTC. The rearrangement uses TRBV5-1 and TRBJ2-7; 7 bases match TRBD1. The germline CDR1 and CDR2 sequences are SGHRS and YFSETQ. The CDR3 length is 15 residues. V shed 4 bases, J shed 3 bases, and the junction held 10 bases outside the gene matches.

Here the CDR3 reads CASSPPGSGSGETQYF. CDR3 DNA: TGTGCCAGCTCACCACCGGGTAGCGGGAGTGGAGAGACCCAGTACTTC. The chain employs TRBV18 and TRBJ2-5; the match to TRBD2 covers 9 bases. After removal of 0 bases from V and 4 bases from J, the junction contained 6 bases not matched to a gene. CDR1 KGHSH and CDR2 LQKENI come from the germline V gene. The CDR3 has 16 amino acids.

The rearrangement uses TRBV5-1 and TRBJ2-1; D is unresolved. The V end was cut by 4 bases, the J end by 8 bases, with 13 bases between. This CDR3 contains 13 residues. CDR1 SGHRS and CDR2 YFSETQ come from the germline V gene. In nucleotides, the CDR3 is TGCGCCAGCAGCCCCGATGGTAAACATGAGCAGTTCTTC. It yields the protein CASSPDGKHEQFF.

This clone has just a few counts. V gene TRBV7-9 combines with J gene TRBJ1-5; maybe TRBD1 (6 bases). V was pared by 1 base and J by 5 bases, with 9 bases between. The V gene's germline CDR1 is SEHNR and CDR2 FQNEAQ (reference sequence). The CDR3 consists of 14 residues. The CDR3 DNA is TGTGCCAGCAGCTTAGGAGAGGGGGATCAGCCCCAGCATTTT. It specifies CASSLGEGDQPQHF.

This sequence joins TRBV2 and TRBJ2-5; D call uncertain. Trimming left V 8 bases short and J 3 bases short, with 7 bases between. The germline V gene has CDR1 SNHLY and CDR2 FYNNEI. This CDR3 is built from 11 residues. The CDR3 DNA reads as TGTGCCAGCGGGCAGGAAGAGACCCAGTACTTC. This translates into CASGQEETQYF.

The rearrangement links TRBV10-3 to TRBJ1-5, with TRBD1 as a possible D gene (5 bases). V gave up 10 bases and J gave up 4 bases, with 17 bases separating them. The CDR3 contains 14 residues. Germline V CDR1 and CDR2: ENHRY, SYGVKD. The CDR3 coding sequence is TGTGCCAGCCAAACAGGTGGACCTAATCAGCCCCAGCATTTT. Translated: CASQTGGPNQPQHF.